Each of the 2 T cell receptor beta chains below was sequenced from the same sample in a study of long-term antiretroviral therapy in people with HIV. This was the immunoSEQ v3.0 assay at survey level. TCRdb's copy holds only in-frame clones and misses some; the assay was immunoSEQ multiplex PCR. The sample has 42,000 or so clones, about 89% seen once. This material consisted of unsorted PBMCs, taken 0.1 years before starting antiretroviral therapy. The receptors derive from a woman in her fifties or sixties with HIV.

V is TRBV6-5 and J is TRBJ2-7, with 7 bases fitting TRBD2. Germline CDR1 and CDR2: MNHEY and SVGAGI. V was pared by 6 bases and J by 1 base, with 3 bases of the junction left unmatched. The CDR3 has 13 amino acids. DNA for the CDR3: TGTGCCAGCAGCCCGGGGGGATCCTACGAGCAGTACTTC. It specifies CASSPGGSYEQYF.

This rearrangement joins TRBV13 to TRBJ2-7; 7 bases agree with TRBD1. V dropped 4 bases and J dropped 2; count of bases not matched to a gene: 8. The CDR3 consists of 15 residues. The germline gives CDR1 PRHDT, CDR2 FYEKMQ (reference sequence). The CDR3, as DNA: TGTGCCAGCAGCTCTCGACAGGGAGTGACCTACGAGCAGTACTTC. As protein: CASSSRQGVTYEQYF.